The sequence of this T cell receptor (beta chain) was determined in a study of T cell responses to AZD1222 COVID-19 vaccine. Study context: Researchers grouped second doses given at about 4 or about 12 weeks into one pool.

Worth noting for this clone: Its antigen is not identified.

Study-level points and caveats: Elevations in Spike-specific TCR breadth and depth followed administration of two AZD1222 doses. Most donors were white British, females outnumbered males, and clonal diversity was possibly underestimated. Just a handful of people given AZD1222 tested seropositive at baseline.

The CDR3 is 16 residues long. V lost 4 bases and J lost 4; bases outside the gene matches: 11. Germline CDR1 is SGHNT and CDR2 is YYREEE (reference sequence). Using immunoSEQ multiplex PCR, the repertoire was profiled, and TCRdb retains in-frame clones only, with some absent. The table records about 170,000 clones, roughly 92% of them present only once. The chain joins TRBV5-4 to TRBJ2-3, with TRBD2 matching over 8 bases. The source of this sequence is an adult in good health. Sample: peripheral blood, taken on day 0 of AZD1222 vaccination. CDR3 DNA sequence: TGTGCCAGCAGCCTCCCTACTAGCGGTGGGGCAGATACGCAGTATTTT. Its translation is CASSLPTSGGADTQYF.